This section outlines one T cell receptor (beta chain) sequence together with its context. The sample is drawn from a study of CD8+ T cells in alopecia areata. Germline V gene sequence: CDR1 SGHDT, CDR2 YYEEEE. V lost 0 bases and J 2 bases, leaving 5 bases between the germline ends. The CDR3 sequence is 13 residues long. Sequencing templates came from extracted RNA that was reverse transcribed into cDNA. Assay used: immunoSEQ multiplex PCR; TCRdb lists only in-frame clones, some missing. The sample holds under 250,000 clones, 45% to 70% seen once. PBMCs, the starting material, were the source of sorted CD4+ and CD8+ T cells.

V usage is TRBV5-6 and J usage is TRBJ1-1, with unresolved D. The TCR was taken from a human donor in good health. Sequenced sample: CD8+ T cells sorted from blood. This chain's CDR3 is CASSLDSNTEAFF. The CDR3 coding sequence is TGTGCCAGCAGCTTGGACAGTAACACTGAAGCTTTCTTT.